The sequence of this TCR beta chain was determined in a study of blood T cell repertoires in COVID-19. Repertoires were generated with immunoSEQ multiplex PCR, while TCRdb's copy carries only in-frame clones and drops some. The sample lists over 150,000 clones, 65% to 90% occurring once. The CDR3 is 16 amino acids. Trimming took off 3 bases at V and 7 bases at J, with 18 bases between the two ends. Germline V gene sequence: CDR1 ENHRY, CDR2 SYGVKD. The specimen was peripheral blood. This sequence joins TRBV10-3 and TRBJ1-4, with D perhaps TRBD1 (5 bases). This TCR came from a man aged 45 to 65 with active or convalescent COVID-19. The CDR3 nucleotides are TGTGCCATCAGTGAAAGTCTGCGGACAAAGAGTGAAAAACTGTTTTTT. Protein sequence: CAISESLRTKSEKLFF.